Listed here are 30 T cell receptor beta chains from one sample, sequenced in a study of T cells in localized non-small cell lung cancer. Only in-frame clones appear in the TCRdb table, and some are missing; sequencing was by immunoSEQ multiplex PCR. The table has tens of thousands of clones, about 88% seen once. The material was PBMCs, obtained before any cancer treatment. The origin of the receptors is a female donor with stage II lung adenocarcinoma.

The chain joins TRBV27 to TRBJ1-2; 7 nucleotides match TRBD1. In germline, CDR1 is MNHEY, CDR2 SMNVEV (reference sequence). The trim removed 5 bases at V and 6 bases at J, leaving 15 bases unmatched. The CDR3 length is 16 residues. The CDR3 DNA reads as TGTGCCAGCAGTCCCCTTCCGACAGGGTGGGTGGATGGCTACACCTTC. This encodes CASSPLPTGWVDGYTF.

The CDR3 loop reads CASSSSGGTYNEQFF. The CDR3, as DNA: TGTGCCAGCAGCTCTAGCGGGGGCACCTACAATGAGCAGTTCTTC. The chain links TRBV9 to TRBJ2-1; TRBD2 aligns across 10 bases. CDR1 is SGDLS, CDR2 YYNGEE, per germline. The CDR3 is 15 amino acids. With 4 bases clipped from V and 2 bases from J, the junction kept 3 bases outside the gene matches.

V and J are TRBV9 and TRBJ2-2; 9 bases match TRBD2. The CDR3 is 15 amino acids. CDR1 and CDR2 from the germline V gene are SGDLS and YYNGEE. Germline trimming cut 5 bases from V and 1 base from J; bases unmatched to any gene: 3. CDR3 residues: CASSLSGGNTGELFF. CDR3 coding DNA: TGTGCCAGCAGTCTTAGCGGGGGGAACACCGGGGAGCTGTTTTTT.

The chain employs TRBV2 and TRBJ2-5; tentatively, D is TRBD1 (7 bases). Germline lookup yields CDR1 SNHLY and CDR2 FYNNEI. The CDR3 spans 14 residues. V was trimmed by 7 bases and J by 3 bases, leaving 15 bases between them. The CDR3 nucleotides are TGTGCCAGCAATCGGGGGACAGATAAAGAGACCCAGTACTTC. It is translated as CASNRGTDKETQYF.

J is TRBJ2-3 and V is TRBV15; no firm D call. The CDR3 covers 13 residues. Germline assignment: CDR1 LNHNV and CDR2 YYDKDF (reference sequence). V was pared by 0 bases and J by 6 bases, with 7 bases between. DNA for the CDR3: TGTGCCACCAGCAGAGATAGAGGTGATACGCAGTATTTT. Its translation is CATSRDRGDTQYF. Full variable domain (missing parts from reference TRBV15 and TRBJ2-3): DAMVIQNPRYQVTQFGKPVTLSCSQTLNHNVMYWYQQKSSQAPKLLFHYYDKDFNNEADTPDNFQSRRPNTSFCFLDIRSPGLGDTAMYLCATSRDRGDTQYFGPGTRLTVL.

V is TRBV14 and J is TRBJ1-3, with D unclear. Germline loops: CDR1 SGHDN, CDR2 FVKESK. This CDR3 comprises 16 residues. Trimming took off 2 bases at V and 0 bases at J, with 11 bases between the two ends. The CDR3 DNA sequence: TGTGCCAGCAGCCAATGGTTGACCGCCTCTGGAAACACCATATATTTT. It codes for CASSQWLTASGNTIYF. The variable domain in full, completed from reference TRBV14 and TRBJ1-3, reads EAGVTQFPSHSVIEKGQTVTLRCDPISGHDNLYWYRRVMGKEIKFLLHFVKESKQDESGMPNNRFLAERTGGTYSTLKVQPAELEDSGVYFCASSQWLTASGNTIYFGEGSWLTVV.

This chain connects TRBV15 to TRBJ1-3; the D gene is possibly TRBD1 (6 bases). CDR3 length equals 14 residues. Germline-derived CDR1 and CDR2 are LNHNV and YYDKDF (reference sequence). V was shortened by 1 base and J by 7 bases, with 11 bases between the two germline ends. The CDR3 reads CATSRGRGFNTIYF. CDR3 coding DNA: TGTGCCACCAGCAGAGGCAGGGGTTTTAACACCATATATTTT.

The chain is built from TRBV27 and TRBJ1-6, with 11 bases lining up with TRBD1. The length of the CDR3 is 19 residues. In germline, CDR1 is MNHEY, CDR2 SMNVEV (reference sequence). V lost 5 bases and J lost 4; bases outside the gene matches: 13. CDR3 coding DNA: TGTGCCAGCAGTCCCCTGGGACAGGGGGGGGATTTATATAATTCACCCCTCCACTTT. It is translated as CASSPLGQGGDLYNSPLHF.

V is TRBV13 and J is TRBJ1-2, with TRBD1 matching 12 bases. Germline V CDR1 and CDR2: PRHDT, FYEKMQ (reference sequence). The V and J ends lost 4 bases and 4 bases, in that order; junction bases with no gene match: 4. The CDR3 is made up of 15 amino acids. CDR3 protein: CASSSRDRGLYGYTF. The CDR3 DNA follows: TGTGCCAGCAGCTCCCGGGACAGGGGGCTCTATGGCTACACCTTC.

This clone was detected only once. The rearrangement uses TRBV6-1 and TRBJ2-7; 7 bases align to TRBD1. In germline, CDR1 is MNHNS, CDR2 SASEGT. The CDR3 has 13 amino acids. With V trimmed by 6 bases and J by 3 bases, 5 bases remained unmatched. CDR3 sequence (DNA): TGTGCCAGCAGCCGGGACAGCAACTACGAGCAGTACTTC. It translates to CASSRDSNYEQYF.

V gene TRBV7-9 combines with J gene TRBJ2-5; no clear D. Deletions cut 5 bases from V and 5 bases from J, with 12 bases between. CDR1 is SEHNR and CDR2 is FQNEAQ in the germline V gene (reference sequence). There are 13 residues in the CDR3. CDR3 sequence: CASSQISAETQYF. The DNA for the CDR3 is TGTGCCAGCAGCCAAATTAGTGCTGAGACCCAGTACTTC.

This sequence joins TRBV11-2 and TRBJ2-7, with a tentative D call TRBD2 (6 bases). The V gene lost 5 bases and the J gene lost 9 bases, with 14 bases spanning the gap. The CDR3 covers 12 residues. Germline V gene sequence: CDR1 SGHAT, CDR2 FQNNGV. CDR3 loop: CASSQQEGRQYF. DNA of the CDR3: TGTGCCAGCAGCCAACAGGAGGGGCGGCAGTACTTC. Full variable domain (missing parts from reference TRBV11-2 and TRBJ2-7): EAGVAQSPRYKIIEKRQSVAFWCNPISGHATLYWYQQILGQGPKLLIQFQNNGVVDDSQLPKDRFSAERLKGVDSTLKIQPAKLEDSAVYLCASSQQEGRQYFGPGTRLTVT.

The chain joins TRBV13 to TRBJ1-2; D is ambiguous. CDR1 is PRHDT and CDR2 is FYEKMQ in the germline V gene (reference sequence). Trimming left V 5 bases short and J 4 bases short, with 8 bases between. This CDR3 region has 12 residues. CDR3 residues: CASSNTVYGYTF. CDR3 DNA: TGTGCCAGCAGCAATACAGTCTATGGCTACACCTTC.

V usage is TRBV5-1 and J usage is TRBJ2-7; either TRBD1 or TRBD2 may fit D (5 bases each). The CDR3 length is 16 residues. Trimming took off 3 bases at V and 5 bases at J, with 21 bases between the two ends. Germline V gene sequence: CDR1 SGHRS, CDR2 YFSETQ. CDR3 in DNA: TGCGCCAGCAGCTCTGGCGACAGACTGGAGGCCCACGAGCAGTACTTC. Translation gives CASSSGDRLEAHEQYF.

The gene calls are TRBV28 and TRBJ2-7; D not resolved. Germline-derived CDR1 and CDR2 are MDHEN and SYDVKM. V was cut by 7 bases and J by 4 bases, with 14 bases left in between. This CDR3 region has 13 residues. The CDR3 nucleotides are TGTGCCAGCACCGCGCCCCGCAGGTACGAGCAGTACTTC. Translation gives CASTAPRRYEQYF.

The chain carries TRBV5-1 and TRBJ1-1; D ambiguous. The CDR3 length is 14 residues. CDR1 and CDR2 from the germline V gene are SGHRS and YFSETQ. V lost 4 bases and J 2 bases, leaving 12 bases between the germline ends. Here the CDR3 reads CASSPGSFNTEAFF. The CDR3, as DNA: TGCGCCAGCAGCCCTGGATCATTCAACACTGAAGCTTTCTTT.

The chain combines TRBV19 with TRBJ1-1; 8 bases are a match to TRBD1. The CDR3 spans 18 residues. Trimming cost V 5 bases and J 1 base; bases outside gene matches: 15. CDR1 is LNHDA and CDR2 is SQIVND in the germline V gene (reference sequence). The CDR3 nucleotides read TGTGCCAGTAGTCCGCGTCGGACAGGGATGACAAGGAACACTGAAGCTTTCTTT. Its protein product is CASSPRRTGMTRNTEAFF. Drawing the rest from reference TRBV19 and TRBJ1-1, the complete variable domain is DGGITQSPKYLFRKEGQNVTLSCEQNLNHDAMYWYRQDPGQGLRLIYYSQIVNDFQKGDIAEGYSVSREKKESFPLTVTSAQKNPTAFYLCASSPRRTGMTRNTEAFFGQGTRLTVV.

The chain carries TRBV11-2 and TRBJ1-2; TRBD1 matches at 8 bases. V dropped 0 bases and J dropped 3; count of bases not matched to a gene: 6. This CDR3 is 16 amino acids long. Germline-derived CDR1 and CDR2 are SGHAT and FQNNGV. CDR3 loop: CASSLDRSGQDYGYTF. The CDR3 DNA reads TGTGCCAGCAGCTTAGATAGATCGGGACAGGACTATGGCTACACCTTC.

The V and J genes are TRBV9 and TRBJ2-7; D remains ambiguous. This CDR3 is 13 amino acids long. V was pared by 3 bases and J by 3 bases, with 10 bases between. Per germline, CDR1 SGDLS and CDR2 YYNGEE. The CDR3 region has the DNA TGTGCCAGCAGCGACGGCCCAAACTACGAGCAGTACTTC. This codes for CASSDGPNYEQYF.

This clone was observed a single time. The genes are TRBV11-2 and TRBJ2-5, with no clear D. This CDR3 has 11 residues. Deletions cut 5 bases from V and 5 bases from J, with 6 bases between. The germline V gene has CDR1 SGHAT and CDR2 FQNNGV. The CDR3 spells CASSPKETQYF. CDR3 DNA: TGTGCCAGCAGCCCCAAGGAGACCCAGTACTTC.

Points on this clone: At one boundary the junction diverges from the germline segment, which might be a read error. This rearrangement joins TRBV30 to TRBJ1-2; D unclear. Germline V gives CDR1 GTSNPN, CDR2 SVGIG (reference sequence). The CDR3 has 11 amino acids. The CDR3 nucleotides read TGTGCCCGGAGTGGGAAATGGGGCTACACCTTC. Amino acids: CARSGKWGYTF. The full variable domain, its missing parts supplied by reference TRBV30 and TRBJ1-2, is SQTIHQWPATLVQPVGSPLSLECTVEGTSNPNLYWYRQAAGRGLQLLFYSVGIGQISSEVPQNLSASRPQDRQFILSSKKLLLSDSGFYLCARSGKWGYTFGSGTRLTVV.

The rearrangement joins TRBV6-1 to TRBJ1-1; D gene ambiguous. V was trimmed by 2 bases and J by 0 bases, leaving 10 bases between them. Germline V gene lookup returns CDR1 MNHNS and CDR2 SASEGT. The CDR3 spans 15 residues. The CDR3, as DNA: TGTGCCAGCAGTGAACTGCTGGAAATGAACACTGAAGCTTTCTTT. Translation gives CASSELLEMNTEAFF.

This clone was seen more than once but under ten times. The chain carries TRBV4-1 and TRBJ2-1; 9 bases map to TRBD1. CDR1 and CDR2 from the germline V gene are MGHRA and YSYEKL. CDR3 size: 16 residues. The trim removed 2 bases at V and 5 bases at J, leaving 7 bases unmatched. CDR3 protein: CASSQTGTGSNNEQFF. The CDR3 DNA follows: TGCGCCAGCAGCCAAACCGGGACAGGGAGCAACAATGAGCAGTTCTTC.

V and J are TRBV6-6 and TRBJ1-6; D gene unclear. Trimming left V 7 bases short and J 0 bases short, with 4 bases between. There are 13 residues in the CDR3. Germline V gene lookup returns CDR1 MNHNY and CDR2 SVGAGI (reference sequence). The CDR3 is CASTLSYNSPLHF. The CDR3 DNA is TGTGCCAGCACCCTCTCCTATAATTCACCCCTCCACTTT.

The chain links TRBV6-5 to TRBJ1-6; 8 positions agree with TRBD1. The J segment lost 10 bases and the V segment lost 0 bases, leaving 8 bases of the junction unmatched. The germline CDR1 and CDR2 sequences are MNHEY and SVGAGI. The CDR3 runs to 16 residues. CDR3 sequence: CASSYSMSQGVSPLHF. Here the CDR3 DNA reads TGTGCCAGCAGTTACTCGATGTCACAGGGGGTCTCACCCCTCCACTTT.

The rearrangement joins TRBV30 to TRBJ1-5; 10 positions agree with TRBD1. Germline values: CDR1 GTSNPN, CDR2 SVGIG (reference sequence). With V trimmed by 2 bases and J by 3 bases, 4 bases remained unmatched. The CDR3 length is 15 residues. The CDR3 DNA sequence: TGTGCCTGGAGTCCGGGACAGGGGCTCAATCAGCCCCAGCATTTT. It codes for CAWSPGQGLNQPQHF.

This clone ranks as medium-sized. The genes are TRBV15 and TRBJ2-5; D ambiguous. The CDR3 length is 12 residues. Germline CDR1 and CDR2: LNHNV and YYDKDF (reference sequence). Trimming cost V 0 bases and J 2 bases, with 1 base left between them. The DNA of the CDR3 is TGTGCCACCAGCAGAGATCAAGAGACCCAGTACTTC. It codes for CATSRDQETQYF.

The CDR3 region has the DNA TGTGCCAGCAGTCCCAGCGGGGGGGACACAGATACGCAGTATTTT. Its protein is CASSPSGGDTDTQYF. V is TRBV6-5 and J is TRBJ2-3, with 10 bases lining up with TRBD2. The V segment lost 5 bases and the J segment 2 bases; nucleotides outside the gene matches: 4. CDR1 MNHEY and CDR2 SVGAGI come from the germline V gene. The CDR3 extends over 15 amino acids.

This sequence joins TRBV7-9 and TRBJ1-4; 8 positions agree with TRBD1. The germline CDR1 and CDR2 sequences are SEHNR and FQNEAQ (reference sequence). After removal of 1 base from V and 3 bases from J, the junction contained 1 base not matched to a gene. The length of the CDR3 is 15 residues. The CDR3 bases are TGTGCCAGCAGCTTAGGCAGGGGGCCTAATGAAAAACTGTTTTTT. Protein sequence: CASSLGRGPNEKLFF.

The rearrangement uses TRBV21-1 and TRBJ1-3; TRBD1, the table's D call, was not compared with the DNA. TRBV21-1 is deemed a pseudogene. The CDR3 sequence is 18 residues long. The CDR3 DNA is TGTGCCAGCAGCAAAGTTACCAGGCCTTATGTCTCTGGAAACACCATATATTTT. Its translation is CASSKVTRPYVSGNTIYF.